This is a list of T cell receptor beta chains from one sample in a study of blood T cell repertoires in COVID-19. Generated by immunoSEQ multiplex PCR, the TCRdb table keeps only in-frame clones and is missing some. The repertoire holds fewer than 100,000 clones, over 70% seen once, with roughly 11% in the top ten. The sequenced sample consisted of peripheral blood. The receptors shown here come from a middle-aged man with acute or convalescent COVID-19. Each CDR3 is given with its conserved first and last residue. The D gene is left open where the match is weak. Rows may omit the clone size; those that give it use once, few, many or a size class.

V: TRBV7-2; D: TRBD1; J: TRBJ2-1; size: .; CDR3: CASSLDRGTYNEQFF; DNA: TGTGCCAGCAGCTTAGACAGGGGAACCTACAATGAGCAGTTCTTC
V: TRBV5-6; D: .; J: TRBJ2-1; size: .; CDR3: CASSRVLEQFF; DNA: TGTGCCAGCAGTCGGGTGCTCGAGCAGTTCTTC
V: TRBV6-5; D: TRBD1; J: TRBJ1-2; size: .; CDR3: CASSFTLGQGSYGYTF; DNA: TGTGCCAGCAGTTTCACCCTCGGACAGGGCAGCTATGGCTACACCTTC
V: TRBV11-2; D: .; J: TRBJ1-4; size: few; CDR3: CASSHTPPGELFF; DNA: TGTGCCAGCAGTCATACCCCCCCTGGAGAACTGTTTTTT
V: TRBV5-4; D: TRBD1; J: TRBJ2-4; size: once; CDR3: CASSLDRGDIQYF; DNA: TGTGCCAGCAGCTTGGACAGGGGCGACATTCAGTACTTC
V: TRBV9; D: .; J: TRBJ2-5; size: .; CDR3: CASSVQGWETQYF; DNA: TGTGCCAGCAGCGTTCAGGGTTGGGAGACCCAGTACTTC
V: TRBV20-1; D: .; J: TRBJ1-6; size: few; CDR3: CSASQGGTALHF; DNA: TGCAGTGCTAGTCAGGGCGGCACGGCCCTCCACTTT
V: TRBV5-4; D: .; J: TRBJ2-6; size: .; CDR3: CASSPGGIIRSGANVLTF; DNA: TGTGCCAGCTCACCAGGGGGGATTATTAGGTCTGGGGCCAACGTCCTGACTTTC
V: TRBV2; D: .; J: TRBJ1-5; size: .; CDR3: CASAQGYASNQPQHF; DNA: TGTGCCAGCGCGCAGGGGTATGCGAGCAATCAGCCCCAGCATTTT
V: TRBV19; D: TRBD1; J: TRBJ1-5; size: .; CDR3: CASSADRDNQPQHF; DNA: TGTGCCAGTAGTGCGGACAGGGACAATCAGCCCCAGCATTTT
V: TRBV19; D: .; J: TRBJ2-7; size: .; CDR3: CASSKTVSSYEQYF; DNA: TGTGCCAGTAGTAAGACAGTCAGCTCCTACGAGCAGTACTTC
V: TRBV24-1; D: TRBD2; J: TRBJ2-2; size: .; CDR3: CATLAGGNTGELFF; DNA: TGTGCCACCTTAGCGGGAGGGAACACCGGGGAGCTGTTTTTT
V: TRBV19; D: .; J: TRBJ1-2; size: .; CDR3: CASQGPFRMDYGYTF; DNA: TGTGCCAGTCAGGGTCCCTTTCGAATGGACTATGGCTACACCTTC
V: TRBV19; D: .; J: TRBJ1-2; size: .; CDR3: CASSRGRAYGYTF; DNA: TGTGCCAGTAGTAGAGGGCGGGCCTATGGCTACACCTTC
V: TRBV28; D: TRBD1; J: TRBJ2-7; size: .; CDR3: CASSTPGQGPPGEQYF; DNA: TGTGCCAGCTCGACACCGGGACAGGGGCCGCCAGGCGAGCAGTACTTC
V: TRBV24-1; D: TRBD1; J: TRBJ1-2; size: .; CDR3: CATSDSEAQGIYGYTF; DNA: TGTGCCACCAGTGATTCAGAGGCACAGGGGATTTATGGCTACACCTTC
V: TRBV29-1; D: .; J: TRBJ2-7; size: .; CDR3: CSVLSWTASSYEQYF; DNA: TGCAGCGTACTCTCCTGGACAGCCAGCTCCTACGAGCAGTACTTC
V: TRBV25-1; D: .; J: TRBJ1-1; size: .; CDR3: CASSEFREAFF; DNA: TGTGCCAGCAGTGAATTCCGGGAAGCTTTCTTT
V: TRBV19; D: .; J: TRBJ1-5; size: few; CDR3: CASSMAEGLQPQHF; DNA: TGTGCCAGTAGTATGGCGGAAGGACTTCAGCCCCAGCATTTT
V: TRBV28; D: .; J: TRBJ1-6; size: .; CDR3: CASSLAGSNSPLHF; DNA: TGTGCCAGCAGTTTAGCAGGGTCTAATTCACCCCTCCACTTT
V: TRBV29-1; D: TRBD1; J: TRBJ1-1; size: .; CDR3: CSDFSGQYNTEAFF; DNA: TGCAGCGACTTTTCGGGACAGTATAACACTGAAGCTTTCTTT
V: TRBV28; D: TRBD1; J: TRBJ1-2; size: .; CDR3: CASSFSPPQGDGYTF; DNA: TGTGCCAGCAGTTTTTCCCCCCCACAGGGGGATGGCTACACCTTC
V: TRBV9; D: .; J: TRBJ2-5; size: .; CDR3: CASSVEAGPETQYF; DNA: TGTGCCAGCAGCGTAGAGGCAGGGCCAGAGACCCAGTACTTC
V: TRBV6-5; D: TRBD1; J: TRBJ1-1; size: .; CDR3: CASRLGQINTEAFF; DNA: TGTGCCAGCAGACTGGGACAGATAAACACTGAAGCTTTCTTT
V: TRBV6-2/TRBV6-3; D: TRBD2; J: TRBJ2-1; size: .; CDR3: CASSVGGVITVYNEQFF; DNA: TGTGCCAGCAGTGTGGGAGGGGTAATTACGGTCTACAATGAGCAGTTCTTC
V: TRBV28; D: TRBD1; J: TRBJ1-5; size: .; CDR3: CASLGQGRDQPQHF; DNA: TGTGCCAGTCTCGGACAGGGAAGGGATCAGCCCCAGCATTTT
V: TRBV27; D: .; J: TRBJ1-1; size: .; CDR3: CASIRFEAFF; DNA: TGTGCCAGCATTCGGTTTGAAGCTTTCTTT
V: TRBV28; D: TRBD1; J: TRBJ1-4; size: .; CDR3: CASSLGDSGGAFATNEKLFF; DNA: TGTGCCAGCAGTTTGGGGGACAGCGGGGGCGCGTTCGCAACTAATGAAAAACTGTTTTTT
V: TRBV4-2; D: .; J: TRBJ1-3; size: .; CDR3: CASSQVTAGNTIYF; DNA: TGTGCCAGCAGCCAAGTGACAGCTGGAAACACCATATATTTT
V: TRBV9; D: .; J: TRBJ1-3; size: .; CDR3: CASSVEARGLSGNTIYF; DNA: TGTGCCAGCAGCGTAGAAGCAAGGGGGTTGTCTGGAAACACCATATATTTT
V: TRBV3-1/TRBV3-2; D: TRBD2; J: TRBJ2-3; size: .; CDR3: CASSLQRGVGMGRRDTQYF; DNA: TGTGCCAGCAGCCTACAACGGGGGGTCGGGATGGGACGAAGGGATACGCAGTATTTT
V: TRBV28; D: TRBD1; J: TRBJ1-4; size: .; CDR3: CASSTPQGGLEKLFF; DNA: TGTGCCAGCAGTACACCACAGGGGGGTCTTGAAAAACTGTTTTTT
V: TRBV27; D: TRBD1; J: TRBJ1-5; size: .; CDR3: CASRRLQGDSNQPQHF; DNA: TGTGCCAGCAGGAGGCTGCAGGGGGATAGCAATCAGCCCCAGCATTTT
V: TRBV11-2; D: .; J: TRBJ2-5; size: .; CDR3: CASSPTPLIAYVQETQYF; DNA: TGTGCCAGCAGCCCCACCCCGTTGATAGCGTATGTCCAAGAGACCCAGTACTTC
V: TRBV11-3; D: .; J: TRBJ2-3; size: .; CDR3: CASSQQGSTDTQYF; DNA: TGTGCCAGCAGTCAGCAGGGGAGCACAGATACGCAGTATTTT
V: TRBV5-1; D: .; J: TRBJ2-3; size: .; CDR3: CASSLVRANGDTQYF; DNA: TGCGCCAGCAGCTTGGTGAGGGCCAATGGGGATACGCAGTATTTT
V: TRBV30; D: TRBD1; J: TRBJ1-2; size: .; CDR3: CAWLDRVYGYTF; DNA: TGTGCCTGGTTGGACAGGGTGTATGGCTACACCTTC
V: TRBV5-5; D: TRBD2; J: TRBJ2-7; size: .; CDR3: CASSTTSGRSYEQYF; DNA: TGTGCCAGCAGCACGACTAGCGGGAGGTCCTACGAGCAGTACTTC
V: TRBV6-2/TRBV6-3; D: TRBD2; J: TRBJ2-1; size: .; CDR3: CASSYEAGVSFNEQFF; DNA: TGTGCCAGCAGTTACGAGGCGGGAGTATCGTTCAATGAGCAGTTCTTC
V: TRBV28; D: .; J: TRBJ1-1; size: .; CDR3: CASSTGLPGTYEAFF; DNA: TGTGCCAGCAGTACAGGGCTTCCCGGGACATATGAAGCTTTCTTT
V: TRBV6-2/TRBV6-3; D: .; J: TRBJ2-7; size: .; CDR3: CASSYSPGDYEQYF; DNA: TGTGCCAGCAGTTACTCGCCAGGGGACTACGAGCAGTACTTC
V: TRBV9; D: .; J: TRBJ2-3; size: .; CDR3: CASSVKGGTDTQYF; DNA: TGTGCCAGCAGCGTAAAGGGGGGCACAGATACGCAGTATTTT
V: TRBV7-2; D: .; J: TRBJ2-2; size: .; CDR3: CASSPRRGLPGELFF; DNA: TGTGCCAGCAGCCCTAGAAGGGGATTGCCCGGGGAGCTGTTTTTT
V: TRBV18; D: .; J: TRBJ2-3; size: .; CDR3: CASSPPIGSGADTQYF; DNA: TGTGCCAGCTCACCACCGATCGGGAGTGGTGCAGATACGCAGTATTTT
V: TRBV6-5; D: .; J: TRBJ1-2; size: .; CDR3: CASSYLRTAIYGYTF; DNA: TGTGCCAGCAGTTACTTGAGGACAGCAATTTATGGCTACACCTTC
V: TRBV5-8; D: .; J: TRBJ1-5; size: .; CDR3: CASSPPGNQPQHF; DNA: TGTGCCAGCAGCCCCCCTGGCAATCAGCCCCAGCATTTT
V: TRBV11-1; D: .; J: TRBJ2-7; size: .; CDR3: CASSLRNSYEQYF; DNA: TGTGCCAGCAGCCTCAGGAATTCCTACGAGCAGTACTTC
V: TRBV18; D: TRBD1; J: TRBJ1-1; size: once; CDR3: CASSRQGANTEAFF; DNA: TGTGCCAGCTCAAGACAGGGGGCGAACACTGAAGCTTTCTTT
V: TRBV27; D: .; J: TRBJ2-7; size: once; CDR3: CASSSQGRNEQYF; DNA: TGTGCCAGCAGTTCCCAGGGTAGGAACGAGCAGTACTTC
V: TRBV29-1; D: .; J: TRBJ2-3; size: once; CDR3: CSVEIWGGTDTQYF; DNA: TGCAGCGTTGAAATTTGGGGGGGCACAGATACGCAGTATTTT
V: TRBV7-6; D: .; J: TRBJ2-3; size: .; CDR3: CATMGLTSTDTQYF; DNA: TGTGCCACTATGGGGCTCACTAGCACAGATACGCAGTATTTT
V: TRBV2; D: TRBD1; J: TRBJ1-1; size: .; CDR3: CASTGRSGQGTEAFF; DNA: TGTGCCAGCACGGGGAGGTCGGGACAGGGAACTGAAGCTTTCTTT
V: TRBV9; D: .; J: TRBJ1-2; size: .; CDR3: CASSVATRAGGYTF; DNA: TGTGCCAGCAGCGTAGCTACGAGGGCTGGTGGCTACACCTTC
V: TRBV19; D: .; J: TRBJ1-5; size: few; CDR3: CASSIQTNQPQHF; DNA: TGTGCCAGTAGTATCCAAACTAATCAGCCCCAGCATTTT
V: TRBV7-9; D: .; J: TRBJ2-3; size: .; CDR3: CASSSGERTDTQYF; DNA: TGTGCCAGCAGCTCCGGGGAGCGCACAGATACGCAGTATTTT